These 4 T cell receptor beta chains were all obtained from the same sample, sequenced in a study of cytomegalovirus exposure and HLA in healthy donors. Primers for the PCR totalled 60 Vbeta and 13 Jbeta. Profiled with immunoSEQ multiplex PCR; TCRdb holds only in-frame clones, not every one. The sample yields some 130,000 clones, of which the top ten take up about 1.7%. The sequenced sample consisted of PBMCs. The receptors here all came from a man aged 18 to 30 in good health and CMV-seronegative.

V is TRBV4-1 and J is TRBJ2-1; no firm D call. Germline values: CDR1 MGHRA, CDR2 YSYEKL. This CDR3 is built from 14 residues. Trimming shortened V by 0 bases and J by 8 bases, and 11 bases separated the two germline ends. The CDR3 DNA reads TGCGCCAGCAGCCAAGAGCAAGCAATAGATGAGCAGTTCTTC. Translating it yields CASSQEQAIDEQFF.

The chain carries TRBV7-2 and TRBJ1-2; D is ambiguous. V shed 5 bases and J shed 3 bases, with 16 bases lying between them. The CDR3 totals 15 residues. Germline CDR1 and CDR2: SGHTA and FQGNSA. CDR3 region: CASSPSEREDYGYTF. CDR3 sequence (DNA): TGTGCCAGCAGCCCCAGCGAGAGGGAGGACTATGGCTACACCTTC. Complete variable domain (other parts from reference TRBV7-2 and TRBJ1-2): GAGVSQSPSNKVTEKGKDVELRCDPISGHTALYWYRQSLGQGLEFLIYFQGNSAPDKSGLPSDRFSAERTGGSVSTLTIQRTQQEDSAVYLCASSPSEREDYGYTFGSGTRLTVV.

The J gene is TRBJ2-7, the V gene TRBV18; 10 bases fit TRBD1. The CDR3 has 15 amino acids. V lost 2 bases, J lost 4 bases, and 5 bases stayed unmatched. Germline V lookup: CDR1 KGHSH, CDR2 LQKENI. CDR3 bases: TGTGCCAGCTCACCAACCGGGACAGGGGATTACGAGCAGTACTTC. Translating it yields CASSPTGTGDYEQYF.

CDR3 bases: TGCGCCAGCAGCCGGGCTATCCCCAAAGCGGGGGGCTCCTACGAGCAGTACTTC. Protein: CASSRAIPKAGGSYEQYF. The chain is built from TRBV4-3 and TRBJ2-7; 9 bases map to TRBD2. V lost 4 bases, J lost 0 bases, and 13 bases stayed unmatched. This CDR3 is 18 amino acids long. CDR1 and CDR2 (germline): LGHNA, YSLEER.